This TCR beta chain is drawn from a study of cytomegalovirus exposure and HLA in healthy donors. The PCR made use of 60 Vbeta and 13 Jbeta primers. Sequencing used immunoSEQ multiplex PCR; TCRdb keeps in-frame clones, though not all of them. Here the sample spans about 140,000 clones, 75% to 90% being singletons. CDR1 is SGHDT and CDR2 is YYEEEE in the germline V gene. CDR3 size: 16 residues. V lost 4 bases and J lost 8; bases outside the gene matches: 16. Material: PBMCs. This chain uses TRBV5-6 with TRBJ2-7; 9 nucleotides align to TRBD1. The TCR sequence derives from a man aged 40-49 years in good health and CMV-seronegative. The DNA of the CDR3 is TGTGCCAGCAGCCTAACCCTCCGGGACAGGGTTTTGAAGCAGTACTTC. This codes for CASSLTLRDRVLKQYF.